This entry concerns a single T cell receptor beta chain. What it recognizes is unknown. The sample comes from a study of T cell responses to AZD1222 COVID-19 vaccine. The table came from immunoSEQ multiplex PCR; TCRdb's copy has only in-frame clones and leaves some out. This table has some 120,000 clones, roughly 84% appearing once. Regarding the study as a whole: Most donors were white British, females outnumbered males, and clonal diversity was possibly underestimated. None of the repertoires were sampled until the peak T cell response had passed. Baseline seropositivity occurred in only six AZD1222 recipients.

The V gene lost 5 bases and the J gene lost 7 bases, with 11 bases spanning the gap. This CDR3 is 13 amino acids long. CDR1 is SGHNT, CDR2 YENEEA, per germline. The TCR originated in an adult in good health. The genes are TRBV11-3 and TRBJ2-2, with a weak D call TRBD2 (5 bases). This specimen consisted of peripheral blood, obtained on day 0 of AZD1222 vaccination. Here the CDR3 reads CASSLRGHGELFF. The CDR3 DNA sequence: TGTGCCAGCAGCCTACGAGGGCACGGGGAGCTGTTTTTT.